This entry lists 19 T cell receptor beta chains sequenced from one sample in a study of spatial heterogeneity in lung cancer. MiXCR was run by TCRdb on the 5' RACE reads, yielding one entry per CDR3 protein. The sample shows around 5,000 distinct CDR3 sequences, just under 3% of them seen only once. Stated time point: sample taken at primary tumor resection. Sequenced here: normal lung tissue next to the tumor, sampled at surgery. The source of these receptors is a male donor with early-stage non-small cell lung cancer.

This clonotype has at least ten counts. CDR3 DNA sequence: TGCGCCAGCAGCTTGTTACCCAGCACGAAGAGCAATCAGCCCCAGCATTTT. Amino acid sequence: CASSLLPSTKSNQPQHF. The chain joins TRBV5-1 to TRBJ1-5; D remains ambiguous. This CDR3 contains 17 residues. CDR1 is SGHRS and CDR2 is YFSETQ in the germline V gene. The V end lost 1 base, the J end lost 1 base, and 15 bases lay between the germline ends.

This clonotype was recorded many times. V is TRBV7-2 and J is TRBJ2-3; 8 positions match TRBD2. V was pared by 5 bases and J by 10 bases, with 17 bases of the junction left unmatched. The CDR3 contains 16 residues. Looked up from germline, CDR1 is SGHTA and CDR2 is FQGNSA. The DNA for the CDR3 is TGTGCCAGCAGCGCCCACGGGGGGGCCCAAGGTGTACCGCAGTATTTT. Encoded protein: CASSAHGGAQGVPQYF.

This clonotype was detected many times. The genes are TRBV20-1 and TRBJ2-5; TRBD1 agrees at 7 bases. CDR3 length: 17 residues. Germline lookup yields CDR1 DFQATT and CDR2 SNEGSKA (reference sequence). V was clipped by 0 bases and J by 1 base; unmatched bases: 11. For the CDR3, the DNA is TGCAGTGCTAGAGAACGCCTGACTCGGACAGGCCAAGAGACCCAGTACTTC. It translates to CSARERLTRTGQETQYF.

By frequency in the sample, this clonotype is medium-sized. In nucleotides, the CDR3 is TGTGCCACCAGTGGTACGGGACTAGAGTTTGAGCAGTTCTTC. It is translated as CATSGTGLEFEQFF. The chain couples TRBV24-1 to TRBJ2-1, with 8 bases lining up with TRBD2. Germline V gives CDR1 KGHDR, CDR2 SFDVKD. This CDR3 is built from 14 residues. J gave up 9 bases and V 5 bases, and 8 bases lay outside the gene matches.

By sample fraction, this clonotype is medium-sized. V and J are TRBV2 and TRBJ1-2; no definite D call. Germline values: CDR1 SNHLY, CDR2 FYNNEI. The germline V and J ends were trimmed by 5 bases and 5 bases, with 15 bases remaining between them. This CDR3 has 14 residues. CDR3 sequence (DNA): TGTGCCAGCAGTAAGGAGGGCGGTGGTTATGGCTACACCTTC. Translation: CASSKEGGGYGYTF.

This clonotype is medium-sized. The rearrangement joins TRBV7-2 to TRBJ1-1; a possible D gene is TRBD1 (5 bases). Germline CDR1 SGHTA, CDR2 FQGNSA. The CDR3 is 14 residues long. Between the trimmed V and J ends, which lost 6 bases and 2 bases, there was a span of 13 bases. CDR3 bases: TGTGCCAGCAGTCGGGGGAGGGGTAACACTGAAGCTTTCTTT. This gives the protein CASSRGRGNTEAFF.

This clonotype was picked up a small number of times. The CDR3 coding sequence is TGCAGTGCTAGAGGGGCCAGCGGAGGGGCCTCCTACGAGCAGTACTTC. This gives the protein CSARGASGGASYEQYF. The rearrangement joins TRBV20-1 to TRBJ2-7; tentatively, D is TRBD2 (6 bases). The V end was cut by 1 base, the J end by 0 bases, with 16 bases between. CDR1 is DFQATT, CDR2 SNEGSKA, per germline (reference sequence). The CDR3 is made up of 16 amino acids.

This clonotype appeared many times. The CDR3 DNA follows: TGTGCCAGCTCACCAGGCGTACCCCAAGAGACCCAGTACTTC. Translated, it gives CASSPGVPQETQYF. V is TRBV18 and J is TRBJ2-5; no definite D call. V dropped 2 bases and J dropped 1 base, with 8 bases sitting between them. Germline V CDR1 and CDR2: KGHSH, LQKENI. This CDR3 comprises 14 residues.

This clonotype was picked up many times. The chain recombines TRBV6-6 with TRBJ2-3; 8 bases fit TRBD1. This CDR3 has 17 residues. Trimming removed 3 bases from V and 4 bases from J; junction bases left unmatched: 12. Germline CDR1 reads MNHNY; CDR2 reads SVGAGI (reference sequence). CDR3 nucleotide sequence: TGTGCCAGCAGTTATAATCCGGGACAGGTAACCCCAGATACGCAGTATTTT. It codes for CASSYNPGQVTPDTQYF.

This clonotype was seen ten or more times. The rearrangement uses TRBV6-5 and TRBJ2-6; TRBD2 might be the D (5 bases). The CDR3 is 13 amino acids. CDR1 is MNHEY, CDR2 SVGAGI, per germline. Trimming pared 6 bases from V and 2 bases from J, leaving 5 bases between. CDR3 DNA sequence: TGTGCCAGCAGGGAGGCTGGGGCCAACGTCCTGACTTTC. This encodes CASREAGANVLTF.

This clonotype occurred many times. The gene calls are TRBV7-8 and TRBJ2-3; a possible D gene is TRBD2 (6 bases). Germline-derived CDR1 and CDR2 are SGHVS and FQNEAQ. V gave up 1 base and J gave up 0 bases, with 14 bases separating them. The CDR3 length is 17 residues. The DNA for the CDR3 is TGTGCCAGCAGCTTAGTAGGTGGGGGGATAAGCACAGATACGCAGTATTTT. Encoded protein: CASSLVGGGISTDTQYF.

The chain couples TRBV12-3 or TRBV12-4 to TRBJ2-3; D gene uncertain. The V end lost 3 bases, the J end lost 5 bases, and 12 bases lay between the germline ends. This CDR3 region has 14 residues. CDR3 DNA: TGTGCCAGCAGTTTTGGGCAGAGAAAAGATACGCAGTATTTT. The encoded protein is CASSFGQRKDTQYF.

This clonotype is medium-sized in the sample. The CDR3, as DNA: TGTGCCAGTAGTATGTTAAGGGGGAGAGCCGAGACCCAGTACTTC. Translation gives CASSMLRGRAETQYF. This sequence joins TRBV19 and TRBJ2-5, with D possibly TRBD1 on 6 matching bases. Per the germline V gene, CDR1 is LNHDA and CDR2 is SQIVND (reference sequence). V was shortened by 3 bases and J by 5 bases, with 16 bases between the two germline ends. This CDR3 contains 15 residues.

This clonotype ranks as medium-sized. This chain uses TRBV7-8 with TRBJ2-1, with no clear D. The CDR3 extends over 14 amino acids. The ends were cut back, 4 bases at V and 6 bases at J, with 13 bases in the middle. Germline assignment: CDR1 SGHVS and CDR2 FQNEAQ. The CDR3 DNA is TGTGCCAGCAGCTCGGAGCTGCTTCCCAATGAGCAGTTCTTC. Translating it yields CASSSELLPNEQFF.

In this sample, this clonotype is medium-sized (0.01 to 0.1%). The CDR3 loop reads CSALGTLYTGELFF. The CDR3 coding sequence is TGCAGTGCCTTGGGGACTTTGTACACCGGGGAGCTGTTTTTT. The chain employs TRBV20-1 and TRBJ2-2; D is perhaps TRBD2 (6 bases). The CDR3 runs to 14 residues. Germline values: CDR1 DFQATT, CDR2 SNEGSKA (reference sequence). V lost 6 bases to trimming and J lost 3 bases, with 14 bases between them.

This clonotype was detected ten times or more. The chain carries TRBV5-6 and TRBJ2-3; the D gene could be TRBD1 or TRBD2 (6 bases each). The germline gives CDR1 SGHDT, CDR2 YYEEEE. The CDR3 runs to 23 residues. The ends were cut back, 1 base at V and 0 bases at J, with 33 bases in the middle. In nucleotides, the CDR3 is TGTGCCAGCAGCTTGATGGCAGGGGATATTTGGGGACTGCCCTTTACTAGCACAGATACGCAGTATTTT. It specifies CASSLMAGDIWGLPFTSTDTQYF.

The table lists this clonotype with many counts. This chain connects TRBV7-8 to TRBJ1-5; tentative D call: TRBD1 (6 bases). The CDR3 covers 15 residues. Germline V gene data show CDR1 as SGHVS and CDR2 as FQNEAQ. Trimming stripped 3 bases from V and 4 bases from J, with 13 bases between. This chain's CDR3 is CASSFQDSTNQPQHF. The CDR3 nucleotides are TGTGCCAGCAGCTTCCAGGACAGCACAAATCAGCCCCAGCATTTT.

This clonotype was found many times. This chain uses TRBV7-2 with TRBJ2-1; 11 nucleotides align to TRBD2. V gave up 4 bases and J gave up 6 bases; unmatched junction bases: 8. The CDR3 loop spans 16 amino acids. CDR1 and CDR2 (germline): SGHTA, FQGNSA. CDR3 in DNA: TGTGCCAGCAGCTCCTTAGCGGGGGGGCCGGTCAATGAGCAGTTCTTC. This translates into CASSSLAGGPVNEQFF.

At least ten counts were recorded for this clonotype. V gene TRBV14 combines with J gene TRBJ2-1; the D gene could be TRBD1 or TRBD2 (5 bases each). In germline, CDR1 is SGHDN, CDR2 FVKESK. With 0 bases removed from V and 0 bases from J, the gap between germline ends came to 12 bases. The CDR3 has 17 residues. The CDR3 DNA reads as TGTGCCAGCAGCCAAGATTCGGGGACGCTCTCCTACAATGAGCAGTTCTTC. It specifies CASSQDSGTLSYNEQFF.